This entry is about one TCR beta chain. Negative isolation was used for CD8+ and CD4+ T cells and FACS enrichment for TEMRA cells. The data were obtained in a study of CD8 T cells in Susac syndrome. Random-hexamer reverse transcription was applied to about 0.5 to 1 ug RNA. The TCR beta CDR3 was amplified by immunoSEQ multiplex PCR across 54 Vbeta, 13 Jbeta. TCRdb ran MiXCR on the immunoSEQ multiplex PCR reads and lists one entry per CDR3 protein. The sample shows approximately 130,000 distinct CDR3 sequences, around 94% of them seen only once. This CDR3 spans 15 amino acids. Germline V lookup: CDR1 SGHRS, CDR2 YFSETQ. J lost 4 bases, V lost 0 bases, and 2 bases had no gene match.

J is TRBJ1-2 and V is TRBV5-1; 11 bases line up with TRBD1. The sample comprised CD4+ T cells from PBMCs. The sequence was obtained from a human donor in good health. The CDR3 DNA reads TGCGCCAGCAGCTTGGAAGGGACAGGGGGCTATGGCTACACCTTC. Its translation: CASSLEGTGGYGYTF. The full variable domain, with the rest looked up from reference TRBV5-1 and TRBJ1-2, is KAGVTQTPRYLIKTRGQQVTLSCSPISGHRSVSWYQQTPGQGLQFLFEYFSETQRNKGNFPGRFSGRQFSNSRSEMNVSTLELGDSALYLCASSLEGTGGYGYTFGSGTRLTVV.